The clone carrying this T cell receptor beta chain was picked up one time. Its target is unknown. Measured with immunoSEQ multiplex PCR; TCRdb has only the in-frame clones, and not every one. The repertoire consists of around 2.5 million clones, with 93% occurring once and the leading ten covering approximately 0.35%. The data stem from a study of shared clonotypes between healthy human individuals. Study results and limitations: Expectations were that clonotype sharing among donors would be affected by sequencing depth.

The CDR3 totals 12 residues. Trimming stripped 3 bases from V and 2 bases from J, with 5 bases between. Germline V gene lookup returns CDR1 MGHDK and CDR2 SYGVNS. The rearrangement uses TRBV25-1 and TRBJ2-7; D is ambiguous. This receptor was identified in a man between 18 and 29 years old in good health. Some clones in this sample may be carry-over from other donors' samples. Sequenced sample: naive CD4+ T cells from PBMCs. Regarding subset: CD45RA+ positively selected. The CDR3 DNA sequence: TGTGCCAGCAGTGAGGGAACCTACGAGCAGTACTTC. The encoded protein is CASSEGTYEQYF.